The present T cell receptor (beta chain) was sequenced within a study of cytomegalovirus exposure and HLA in healthy donors. With 4 bases clipped from V and 4 bases from J, the junction kept 4 bases outside the gene matches. The CDR3 is 13 amino acids. Germline CDR1 and CDR2: SEHNR and FQNEAQ (reference sequence). The primer mix had 60 Vbeta and 13 Jbeta primers. Using immunoSEQ multiplex PCR, the repertoire was profiled, and TCRdb retains in-frame clones only, with some absent. The sample lists about 97,000 clones; over 80% were seen once. Of note for this clone: The antigen is not known. Other DNA variants within this sample encode the same CDR3.

Broader study findings: Later work associated roughly 15,000 TCR beta sequences with HLA alleles at 0.05 false discovery rate. TCR beta chain V- and J-gene trimming was linked, in a later analysis, to a missense variant in DCLRE1C.

The sequencing input was PBMCs. This receptor was taken from a man aged 40-49 years in good health and CMV-seronegative. The rearrangement links TRBV7-9 to TRBJ2-7; 7 nucleotides match TRBD1. Here the CDR3 DNA reads TGTGCCAGCAGCTCGACAGGGCGTTACGAGCAGTACTTC. It translates to CASSSTGRYEQYF. Based on the CDR3 plus reference TRBV7-9 and TRBJ2-7, the full variable domain is DTGVSQNPRHKITKRGQNVTFRCDPISEHNRLYWYRQTLGQGPEFLTYFQNEAQLEKSRLLSDRFSAERPKGSFSTLEIQRTEQGDSAMYLCASSSTGRYEQYFGPGTRLTVT.